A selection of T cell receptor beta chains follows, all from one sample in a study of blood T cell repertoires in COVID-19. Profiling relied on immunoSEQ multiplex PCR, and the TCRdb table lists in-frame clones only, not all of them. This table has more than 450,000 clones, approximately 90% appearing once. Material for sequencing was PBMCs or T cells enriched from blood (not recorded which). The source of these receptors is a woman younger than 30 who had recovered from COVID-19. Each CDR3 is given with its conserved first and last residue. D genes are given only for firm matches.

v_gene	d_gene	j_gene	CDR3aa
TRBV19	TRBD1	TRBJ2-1	CASSIGQGVVGYNEQFF
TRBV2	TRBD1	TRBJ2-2	CASSGQGPGELFF
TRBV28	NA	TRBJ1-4	CASSFPVGGELFF
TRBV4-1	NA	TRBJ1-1	CASSQHVRGRRDEAFF
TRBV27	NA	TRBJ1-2	CASRRTTAIYGYTF
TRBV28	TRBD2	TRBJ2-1	CASTRGESSYNEQFF
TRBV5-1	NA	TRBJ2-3	CASSSTAGSDTQYF
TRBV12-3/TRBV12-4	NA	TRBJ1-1	CASSYSDREAFF
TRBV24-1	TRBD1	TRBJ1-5	CATSDYRGNQPQHF
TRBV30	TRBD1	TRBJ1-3	CAWSRNRDRGSGNTIYF
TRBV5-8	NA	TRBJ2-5	CASSYNVVYF
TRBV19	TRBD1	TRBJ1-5	CASSRGIYQPQHF
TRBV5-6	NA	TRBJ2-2	CASSLSFTGELFF
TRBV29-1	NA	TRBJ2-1	CSVDRAGTYNEQFF
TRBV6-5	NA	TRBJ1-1	CASPEGEGGTEAFF
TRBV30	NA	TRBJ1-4	CAWSEIGATNEKLFF
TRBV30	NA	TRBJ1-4	CAWSTEQFGEKLFF
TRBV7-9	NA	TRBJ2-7	CASSLETQGGYEQYF
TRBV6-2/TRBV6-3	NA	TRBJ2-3	CASSSHNTQYF
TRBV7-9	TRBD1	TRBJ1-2	CASSSLTGGVGYTF
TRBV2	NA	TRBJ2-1	CASSDPGDEQFF
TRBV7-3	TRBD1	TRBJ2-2	CASSSGTGNTGELFF
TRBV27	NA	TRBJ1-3	CASSLGGGPSSGNTIYF
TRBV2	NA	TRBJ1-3	CASSSEDSGNTIYF
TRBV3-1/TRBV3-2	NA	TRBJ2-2	CASSLTGDTGELFF
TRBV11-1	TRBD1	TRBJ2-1	CASSQMKQGTYNEQFF
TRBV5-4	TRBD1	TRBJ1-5	CASSFGTGGDQPQHF
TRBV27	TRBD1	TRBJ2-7	CASSFTGTDEQYF
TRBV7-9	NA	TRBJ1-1	CASSLKHNTEAFF
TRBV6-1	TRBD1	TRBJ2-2	CASSELGTGNTGELFF
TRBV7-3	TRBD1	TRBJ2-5	CASSTGGEETQYF
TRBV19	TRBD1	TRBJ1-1	CASSIRGRNTEAFF
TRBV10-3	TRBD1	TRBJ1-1	CAISQTGVPNTEAFF